This entry is about one T cell receptor beta chain. The CDR3 extends over 15 amino acids. Trimming removed 1 base from V and 5 bases from J, with 13 bases in between. Looked up from germline, CDR1 is SGHVS and CDR2 is FNYEAQ. These data belong to a study of cytomegalovirus exposure and HLA in healthy donors. PCR used 60 Vbeta primers and 13 Jbeta primers. Profiled with immunoSEQ multiplex PCR; TCRdb holds only in-frame clones, not every one. The table shows approximately 140,000 clones, with just under 85% occurring only once. Material for sequencing was PBMCs. The TCR originated in a man between 40 and 49 years old in good health and CMV-seropositive. The chain carries TRBV7-6 and TRBJ2-3; D is perhaps TRBD1 (6 bases). The CDR3 protein is CASSLGDTTGDTQYF. In nucleotides, the CDR3 is TGTGCCAGCAGCTTAGGGGACACCACTGGAGATACGCAGTATTTT.